What follows is one T cell receptor beta chain and its context. The source of the sample is a study of lymphopenia after photon versus proton radiotherapy. Using immunoSEQ multiplex PCR, the repertoire was profiled, and TCRdb retains in-frame clones only, with some absent. This table has some 70,000 clones, more than 75% appearing once. The ends were cut back, 2 bases at V and 3 bases at J, with 12 bases in the middle. The CDR3 contains 15 residues. The germline V gene encodes CDR1 SEHNR and CDR2 FQNEAQ (reference sequence). This receptor was obtained from a man older than 75 with esophageal cancer. The sequencing used peripheral blood, collected from a patient treated with proton-based radiotherapy. The chain links TRBV7-9 to TRBJ2-3; D unclear. The CDR3: CASSLSVGPTDTQYF. In nucleotides, the CDR3 is TGTGCCAGCAGCTTATCGGTCGGGCCGACAGATACGCAGTATTTT. Based on the CDR3 plus reference TRBV7-9 and TRBJ2-3, the full variable domain is DTGVSQNPRHKITKRGQNVTFRCDPISEHNRLYWYRQTLGQGPEFLTYFQNEAQLEKSRLLSDRFSAERPKGSFSTLEIQRTEQGDSAMYLCASSLSVGPTDTQYFGPGTRLTVL.